This T cell receptor beta chain was sequenced in a study of technical replicates of blood from a few donors. Produced via immunoSEQ multiplex PCR; TCRdb's table is partial and in-frame only. The sample includes around 80,000 clones, about 98% of them seen just once. The sample consisted of T cells isolated from PBMCs. This receptor was taken from a human donor in good health.

The CDR3 DNA reads TGTGCTAGTGCCCTCGGGGTGGGCGCCGCGGCTAACTCTGGAAACACCATATATTTT. Translating it yields CASALGVGAAANSGNTIYF. The rearrangement joins TRBV12-5 to TRBJ1-3; D not certain. The CDR3 is 19 residues long. The V end was cut by 7 bases, the J end by 0 bases, with 25 bases between. Germline CDR1 reads LGHNT; CDR2 reads FRNRAP.